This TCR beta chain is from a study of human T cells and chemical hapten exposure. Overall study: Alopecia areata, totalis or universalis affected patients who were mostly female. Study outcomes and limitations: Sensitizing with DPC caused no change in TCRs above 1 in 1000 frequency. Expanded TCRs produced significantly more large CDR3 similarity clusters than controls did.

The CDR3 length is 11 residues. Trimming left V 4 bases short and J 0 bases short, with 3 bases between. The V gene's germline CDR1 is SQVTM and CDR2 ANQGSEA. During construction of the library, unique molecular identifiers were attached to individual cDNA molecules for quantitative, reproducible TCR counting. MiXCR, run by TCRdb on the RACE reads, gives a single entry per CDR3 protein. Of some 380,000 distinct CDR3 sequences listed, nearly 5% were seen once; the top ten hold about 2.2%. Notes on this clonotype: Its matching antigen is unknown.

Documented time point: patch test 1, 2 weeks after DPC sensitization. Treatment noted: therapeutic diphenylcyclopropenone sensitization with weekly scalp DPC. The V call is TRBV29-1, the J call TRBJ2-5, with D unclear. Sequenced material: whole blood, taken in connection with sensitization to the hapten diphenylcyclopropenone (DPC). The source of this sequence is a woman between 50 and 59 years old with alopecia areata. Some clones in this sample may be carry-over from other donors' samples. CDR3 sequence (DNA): TGCAGCGTTGGATACCAAGAGACCCAGTACTTC. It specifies CSVGYQETQYF.